This TCR beta chain was identified in a study of blood T cell repertoires in COVID-19. Study overall: There were acute and convalescent COVID-19 samples, and they came from the United States, Italy and Spain. PBMCs, B-cell-depleted T cells, or T cells were the source of the cDNA or gDNA that made up the material.

The CDR3 has 13 residues. V lost 6 bases, J lost 9 bases, and 16 bases lay in between. Germline loops: CDR1 SNHLY, CDR2 FYNNEI. The data were produced by immunoSEQ multiplex PCR, yet TCRdb's version contains in-frame clones alone and is incomplete. The table has about 500,000 clones, about 88% seen once; the top ten hold 7.8%. This TCR derives from a woman aged 50 to 65 with COVID-19, enrolled during active disease. Sequenced input: peripheral blood. The chain joins TRBV2 to TRBJ2-3; no reliable D call. CDR3 nucleotide sequence: TGTGCCAGCAGCCTCGATCCAACCAGGACGCAGTATTTT. Translating it yields CASSLDPTRTQYF.